This TCR beta chain was captured by sequencing in a study of shared clonotypes between healthy human individuals. Authors' methods: With immunoSEQ giving junction-only sequences and no quality scores, filtering differed. Sequenced by immunoSEQ multiplex PCR; TCRdb stores in-frame clones only, minus some. Clone size and V and J calls were adopted from that table, with D and trimming inferred from the DNA. The profile shows about 2.3 million clones, about 90% of them singletons. The material sequenced was naive CD4+ T cells from PBMCs. Subset meaning: CD45RA+ positively selected. This receptor was identified in a man between 18 and 35 years old in good health. Some clones in this sample may be carry-over from other donors' samples.

This chain's CDR3 is CASSPGTGSYEQYF. DNA of the CDR3: TGCGCCAGCAGCCCCGGGACAGGGTCCTACGAGCAGTACTTC. This chain joins TRBV5-1 and TRBJ2-5, with 9 positions matching TRBD1. The J call could be wrong; TRBJ2-7 is a better fit for the DNA end. This CDR3 contains 14 residues. From germline, CDR1 is SGHRS and CDR2 YFSETQ.